The 26 T cell receptor beta chains reported below all come from one sample, sequenced in a study of blood T cell repertoires in COVID-19. Using immunoSEQ multiplex PCR, the repertoire was profiled, and TCRdb retains in-frame clones only, with some absent. Seen here are some 73,000 clones, over 75% observed once, and the top ten hold 8.5% to 10%. Sequenced sample: peripheral blood. All receptors come from a man between 45 and 60 years old with COVID-19, enrolled during active disease.

The CDR3 sequence: CASNRQGSSGANVLTF. The CDR3 nucleotides are TGTGCCAGCAATAGACAGGGGAGCTCTGGGGCCAACGTCCTGACTTTC. J is TRBJ2-6 and V is TRBV2; 8 bases line up with TRBD1. The CDR3 contains 16 residues. Per the germline V gene, CDR1 is SNHLY and CDR2 is FYNNEI. V dropped 7 bases and J dropped 0; count of bases not matched to a gene: 5. The full variable domain, with the rest looked up from reference TRBV2 and TRBJ2-6, is EPEVTQTPSHQVTQMGQEVILRCVPISNHLYFYWYRQILGQKVEFLVSFYNNEISEKSEIFDDQFSVERPDGSNFTLKIRSTKLEDSAMYFCASNRQGSSGANVLTFGAGSRLTVL.

By proportion, this clone is medium-sized. The same CDR3 arises from other DNA sequences in this sample as well. This sequence joins TRBV5-6 and TRBJ1-2, with 7 bases that match TRBD1. Germline V CDR1 and CDR2: SGHDT, YYEEEE. Unmatched junction bases numbered 4, after V lost 4 bases and J lost 4 bases. This CDR3 has 13 amino acids. The CDR3 bases are TGTGCCAGCAGCAAGGACAGGCTCTATGGCTACACCTTC. Protein: CASSKDRLYGYTF.

Points on this clone: At one end, the junction sequence differs from germline, possibly due to a read error. The chain joins TRBV10-3 to TRBJ2-5, with 9 bases fitting TRBD1. Germline CDR1 and CDR2: ENHRY and SYGVKD. This CDR3 has 15 residues. CDR3 DNA sequence: TGTGCCATCCGTGACGGGGACAGGGAGAGAGAGACCCAGTACTTC. This sequence encodes CAIRDGDRERETQYF.

This chain joins TRBV3-1 (or the pseudogene TRBV3-2) and TRBJ1-2; D is unclear. CDR1 is LGHDT and CDR2 is YNNKEL in the germline V gene (reference sequence). The CDR3 contains 12 residues. Trimming took 1 base from V and 5 from J, leaving 5 bases between them. The CDR3 sequence is CASSQGEYGYTF. For the CDR3, the DNA is TGTGCCAGCAGCCAAGGGGAGTATGGCTACACCTTC.

The CDR3: CASSRGHRYGYTF. CDR3 in DNA: TGTGCCAGCTCCCGAGGACATCGCTATGGCTACACCTTC. The chain combines TRBV25-1 with TRBJ1-2; possible D gene TRBD1, 5 bases. From germline, CDR1 is MGHDK and CDR2 SYGVNS. Trimming left V 8 bases short and J 4 bases short, with 14 bases between. The CDR3 sequence is 13 residues long.

This chain connects TRBV10-1 to TRBJ2-5; perhaps TRBD2 as D (5 bases). The CDR3 is made up of 15 amino acids. V lost 3 bases and J 7 bases, leaving 18 bases between the germline ends. Germline CDR1 reads WNHNN; CDR2 reads SYGVQD (reference sequence). CDR3: CASSDSKGVMGTQYF. CDR3 nucleotide sequence: TGCGCCAGCAGTGATTCAAAGGGAGTCATGGGGACCCAGTACTTC.

On this clone: The limits of the CDR3 on the DNA are not certain, so only TCRdb's listed CDR3 is given. The chain has TRBV28 and TRBJ1-5. The length of the CDR3 is 13 amino acids, counting both ends. Germline values: CDR1 MDHEN, CDR2 SYDVKM. CDR3 loop: CASSSSLNQPQHF.

The genes are TRBV21-1 and TRBJ1-4; the DNA was not used to check the table's D call, TRBD1. TRBV21-1 corresponds to a pseudogene. CDR3 size: 15 residues. Here the CDR3 DNA reads TGTGCCAGCAGGCAAAAACAGGGGGCAAGAGAAAAACTGTTTTTT. This gives the protein CASRQKQGAREKLFF.

This chain links TRBV19 with TRBJ2-3; 7 bases fit TRBD1. The ends lost 4 bases at V and 4 bases at J; junction bases unmatched: 5. CDR3 length equals 14 residues. Germline CDR1 and CDR2: LNHDA and SQIVND (reference sequence). CDR3 in DNA: TGTGCCAGTAGTACGACAGGGACGGCAGATACGCAGTATTTT. Translation gives CASSTTGTADTQYF.

The J gene is TRBJ2-5, the V gene TRBV5-1; 13 bases fit TRBD2. Germline assignment: CDR1 SGHRS and CDR2 YFSETQ. With 0 bases clipped from V and 1 base from J, the junction kept 6 bases outside the gene matches. There are 18 residues in the CDR3. CDR3 sequence (DNA): TGCGCCAGCAGCTTGGGGGCACTAGCGGGAGGGACCCAAGAGACCCAGTACTTC. Amino acids: CASSLGALAGGTQETQYF.

This clone was seen only once. J is TRBJ2-1 and V is TRBV2; 10 nucleotides match TRBD2. Per germline, CDR1 SNHLY and CDR2 FYNNEI. The CDR3 is 16 residues long. Trimming at V came to 2 bases and at J to 5 bases, leaving 6 bases not matched to a gene. The CDR3 region has the DNA TGTGCCAGCAGTGAAAGGGGGACTAGCGTCAACAATGAGCAGTTCTTC. Its protein is CASSERGTSVNNEQFF.

The genes are TRBV6-1 and TRBJ2-7; D possibly corresponds to TRBD1 (5 bases). The length of the CDR3 is 16 residues. V dropped 4 bases and J dropped 2 bases, with 18 bases sitting between them. Germline-derived CDR1 and CDR2 are MNHNS and SASEGT. The CDR3 loop reads CASSGQFRSGTYEQYF. The CDR3 bases are TGTGCCAGCAGTGGACAGTTCAGATCTGGAACCTACGAGCAGTACTTC.

V gene TRBV28 combines with J gene TRBJ1-1; perhaps TRBD1 as D (6 bases). Deletions cut 5 bases from V and 4 bases from J, with 14 bases between. The CDR3 sequence is 14 residues long. Germline loops: CDR1 MDHEN, CDR2 SYDVKM. Here the CDR3 reads CASSPDRGITEAFF. The CDR3 nucleotides are TGTGCCAGCAGTCCCGATAGGGGGATCACTGAAGCTTTCTTT.

The chain has TRBV5-1 and TRBJ2-7; 9 positions agree with TRBD1. The germline gives CDR1 SGHRS, CDR2 YFSETQ. V lost 4 bases to trimming and J lost 2 bases; unmatched junction nucleotides: 10. This CDR3 spans 16 amino acids. As DNA, the CDR3 is TGCGCCAGCAGCCTTATTGGGACAGGGCCTACCTACGAGCAGTACTTC. This gives the protein CASSLIGTGPTYEQYF.

The genes are TRBV7-2 and TRBJ2-7; D is unresolved. The CDR3 has 15 residues. Germline CDR1 is SGHTA and CDR2 is FQGNSA. V lost 1 base and J lost 0, with 10 bases in between. The CDR3 loop is CASSLESAPSYEQYF. CDR3 DNA: TGTGCCAGCAGCTTAGAAAGCGCCCCCTCCTACGAGCAGTACTTC.

The J gene is TRBJ2-1, the V gene TRBV18, with 11 positions matching TRBD2. The junction had 7 bases not matched to a gene; V was cut back by 5 bases and J by 10 bases. CDR1 is KGHSH, CDR2 LQKENI, per germline. The CDR3 runs 14 residues. The CDR3 DNA follows: TGTGCCAGCTCAGCAGGACTAGCGGGCTACGAGCAGTTCTTC. It codes for CASSAGLAGYEQFF.

The chain recombines TRBV30 with TRBJ1-2; 7 bases are shared with TRBD1. The CDR3 loop spans 13 amino acids. Trimming at V came to 6 bases and at J to 6 bases, leaving 10 bases not matched to a gene. Germline V gene sequence: CDR1 GTSNPN, CDR2 SVGIG (reference sequence). CDR3 protein: CACYGGQRDGYTF. In nucleotides, the CDR3 is TGTGCCTGTTATGGGGGACAGAGAGATGGCTACACCTTC.

The chain has TRBV18 and TRBJ2-2; 7 bases are shared with TRBD1. This CDR3 region has 15 residues. The V segment lost 5 bases and the J segment 1 base; nucleotides outside the gene matches: 4. CDR1 and CDR2 (germline): KGHSH, LQKENI. The CDR3: CASSSRQGNTGELFF. The CDR3 DNA reads as TGTGCCAGCTCATCCCGACAGGGGAACACCGGGGAGCTGTTTTTT.

This chain uses TRBV3-1 (or the pseudogene TRBV3-2) with TRBJ1-2; maybe TRBD1 (6 bases). Trimming cost V 3 bases and J 7 bases, with 12 bases left between them. Germline values: CDR1 LGHDT, CDR2 YNNKEL (reference sequence). The CDR3 spans 13 residues. The CDR3 here is CASSQLQGGGYTF. CDR3 sequence (DNA): TGTGCCAGCAGCCAGTTACAGGGTGGTGGCTACACCTTC.

V is TRBV25-1 and J is TRBJ2-1; 10 bases line up with TRBD2. Per the germline V gene, CDR1 is MGHDK and CDR2 is SYGVNS. V lost 2 bases, J lost 6 bases, and 7 bases stayed unmatched. The length of the CDR3 is 16 residues. CDR3 coding DNA: TGTGCCAGCAGTGAAACGACTAGCGGGCTAATCAATGAGCAGTTCTTC. Residues: CASSETTSGLINEQFF.

The V call is TRBV7-2, the J call TRBJ2-7; the match to TRBD2 covers 8 bases. J gave up 0 bases and V 4 bases, and 5 bases lay outside the gene matches. This CDR3 has 15 amino acids. In germline, CDR1 is SGHTA, CDR2 FQGNSA. The CDR3 DNA sequence: TGTGCCAGCAGCTCTAGCGGGCCCAGCTCCTACGAGCAGTACTTC. It yields the protein CASSSSGPSSYEQYF.

The chain has TRBV4-1 and TRBJ2-3; unclear D gene. This CDR3 has 14 amino acids. The V end was cut by 0 bases, the J end by 4 bases, with 8 bases between. Germline V CDR1 and CDR2: MGHRA, YSYEKL. As DNA, the CDR3 is TGCGCCAGCAGCCAAGACCCGGCGGCAGATACGCAGTATTTT. Protein sequence: CASSQDPAADTQYF.

V is TRBV5-1 and J is TRBJ1-6; TRBD1 aligns across 8 bases. V was clipped by 4 bases and J by 7 bases; unmatched bases: 7. CDR1 and CDR2 from the germline V gene are SGHRS and YFSETQ. The CDR3 is made up of 15 amino acids. The chain's CDR3 is CASSAGQGRNSPLHF. In nucleotides, the CDR3 is TGCGCCAGCAGCGCTGGACAGGGAAGGAATTCACCCCTCCACTTT.

V usage is TRBV5-5 and J usage is TRBJ2-7, with a weak D call TRBD2 (5 bases). V was shortened by 4 bases and J by 4 bases, with 15 bases between the two germline ends. Germline V lookup: CDR1 SGHKS, CDR2 YYEKEE (reference sequence). The CDR3 is 14 residues long. CDR3 sequence reads: CASSTHTGIYEQYF. The CDR3 nucleotides read TGTGCCAGCAGCACGCACACGGGGATATACGAGCAGTACTTC.

This sequence joins TRBV12-3 or TRBV12-4 and TRBJ2-5, with D maybe TRBD2 (5 bases). This CDR3 spans 13 amino acids. The ends were cut back, 3 bases at V and 5 bases at J, with 10 bases in the middle. For the CDR3, the DNA is TGTGCCAGCAGTTTTTTTGCGGGTGAGACCCAGTACTTC. It specifies CASSFFAGETQYF.

This sequence joins TRBV15 and TRBJ2-3, with TRBD2 matching over 10 bases. The V and J ends lost 4 bases and 1 base, in that order; junction bases with no gene match: 5. The CDR3 has 16 amino acids. CDR1 LNHNV and CDR2 YYDKDF come from the germline V gene (reference sequence). The CDR3 DNA follows: TGTGCCACCAGCATCAGCGGGACTAGCGGCACAGATACGCAGTATTTT. Amino acids: CATSISGTSGTDTQYF.